This T cell receptor (beta chain) originates from a study of cytomegalovirus exposure and HLA in healthy donors. CDR3 length equals 16 residues. Trimming at V came to 0 bases and at J to 8 bases, leaving 7 bases not matched to a gene. CDR1 SGHDT and CDR2 YYEEEE come from the germline V gene. The PCR contained 60 Vbeta and 13 Jbeta primers. Generated by immunoSEQ multiplex PCR, the TCRdb table keeps only in-frame clones and is missing some. There are about 140,000 clones in the sample; over 70% occur only once, and approximately 3.4% lies in the top ten. The receptor comes from a man aged 40-55 years in good health and CMV-seronegative. This chain joins TRBV5-6 and TRBJ1-6, with 8 nucleotides matching TRBD1. Sequencing was performed on PBMCs. CDR3 coding DNA: TGTGCCAGCAGCTTGGAGGCTGGACAGGGTGATTCACCCCTCCACTTT. Protein: CASSLEAGQGDSPLHF.